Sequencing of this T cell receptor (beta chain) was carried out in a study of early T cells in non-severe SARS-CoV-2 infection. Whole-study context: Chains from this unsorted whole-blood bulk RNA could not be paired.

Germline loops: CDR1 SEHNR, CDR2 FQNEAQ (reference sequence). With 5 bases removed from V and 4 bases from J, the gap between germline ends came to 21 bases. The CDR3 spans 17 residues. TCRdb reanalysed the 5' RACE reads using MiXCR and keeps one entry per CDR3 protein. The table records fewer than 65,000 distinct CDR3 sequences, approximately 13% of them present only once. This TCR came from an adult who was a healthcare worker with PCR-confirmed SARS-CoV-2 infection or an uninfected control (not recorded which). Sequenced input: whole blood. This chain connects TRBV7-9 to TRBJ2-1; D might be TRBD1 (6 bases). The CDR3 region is CASSRRTLAGAYNEQFF. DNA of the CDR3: TGTGCCAGCAGCCGACGGACTTTGGCAGGGGCGTACAATGAGCAGTTCTTC.